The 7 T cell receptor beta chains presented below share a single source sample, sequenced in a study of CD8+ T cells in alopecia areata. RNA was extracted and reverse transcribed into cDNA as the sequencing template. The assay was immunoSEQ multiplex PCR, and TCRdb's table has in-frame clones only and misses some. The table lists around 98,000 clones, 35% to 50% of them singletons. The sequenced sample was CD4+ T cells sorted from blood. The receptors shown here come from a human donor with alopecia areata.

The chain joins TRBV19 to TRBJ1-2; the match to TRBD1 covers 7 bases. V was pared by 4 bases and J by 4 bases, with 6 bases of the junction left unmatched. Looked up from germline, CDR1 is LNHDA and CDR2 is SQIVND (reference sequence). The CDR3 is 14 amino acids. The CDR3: CASSNGDRFYGYTF. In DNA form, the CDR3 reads TGTGCCAGTAGTAATGGGGACAGATTCTATGGCTACACCTTC.

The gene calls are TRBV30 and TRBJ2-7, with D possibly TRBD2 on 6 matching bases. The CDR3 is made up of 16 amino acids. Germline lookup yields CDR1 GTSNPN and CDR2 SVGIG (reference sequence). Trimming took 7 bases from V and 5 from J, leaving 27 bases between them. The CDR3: CALTPDDTGVVHEQYF. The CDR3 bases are TGTGCCTTGACCCCTGACGATACGGGAGTGGTCCACGAGCAGTACTTC.

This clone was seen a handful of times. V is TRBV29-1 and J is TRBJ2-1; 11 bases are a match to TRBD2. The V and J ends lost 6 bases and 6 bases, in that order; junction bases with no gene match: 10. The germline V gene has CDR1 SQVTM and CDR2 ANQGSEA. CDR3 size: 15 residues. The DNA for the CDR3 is TGCAGCGTCGCCCGACTAGCGGGAAAATTCAATGAGCAGTTCTTC. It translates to CSVARLAGKFNEQFF.

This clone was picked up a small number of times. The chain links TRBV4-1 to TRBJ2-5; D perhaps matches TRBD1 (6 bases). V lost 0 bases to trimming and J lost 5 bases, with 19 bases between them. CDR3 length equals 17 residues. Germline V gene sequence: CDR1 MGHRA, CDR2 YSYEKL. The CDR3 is CASSQEALQGLGETQYF. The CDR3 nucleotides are TGCGCCAGCAGCCAAGAAGCGCTCCAGGGGTTAGGGGAGACCCAGTACTTC.

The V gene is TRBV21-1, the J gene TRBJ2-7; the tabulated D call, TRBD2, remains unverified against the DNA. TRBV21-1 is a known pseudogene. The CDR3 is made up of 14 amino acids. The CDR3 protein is CASDLSGRHYEQYF. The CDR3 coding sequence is TGTGCCAGCGACCTTAGCGGGAGGCACTACGAGCAGTACTTC.

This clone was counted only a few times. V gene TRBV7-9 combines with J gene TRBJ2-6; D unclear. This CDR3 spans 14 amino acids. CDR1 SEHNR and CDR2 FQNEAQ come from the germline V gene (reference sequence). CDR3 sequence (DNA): TGTGCATTTCCCCCCCGCTCTGGGGCCAACGTCCTGACTTTC. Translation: CAFPPRSGANVLTF.

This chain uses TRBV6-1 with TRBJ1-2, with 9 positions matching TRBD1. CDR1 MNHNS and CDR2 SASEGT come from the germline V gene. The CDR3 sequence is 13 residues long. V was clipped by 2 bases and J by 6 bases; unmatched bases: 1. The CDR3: CASSETGGDGYTF. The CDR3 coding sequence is TGTGCCAGCAGTGAAACAGGGGGCGATGGCTACACCTTC.